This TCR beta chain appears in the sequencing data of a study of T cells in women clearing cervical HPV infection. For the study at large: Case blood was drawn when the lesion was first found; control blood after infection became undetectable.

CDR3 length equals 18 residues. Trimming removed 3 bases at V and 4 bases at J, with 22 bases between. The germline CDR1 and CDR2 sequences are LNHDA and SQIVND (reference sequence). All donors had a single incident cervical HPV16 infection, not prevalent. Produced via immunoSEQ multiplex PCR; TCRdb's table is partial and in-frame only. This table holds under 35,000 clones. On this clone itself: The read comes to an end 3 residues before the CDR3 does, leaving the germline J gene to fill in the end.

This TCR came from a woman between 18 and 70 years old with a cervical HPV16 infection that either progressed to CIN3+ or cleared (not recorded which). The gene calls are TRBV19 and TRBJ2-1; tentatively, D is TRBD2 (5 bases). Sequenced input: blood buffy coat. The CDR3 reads CASSISLSTSKAYNEQFF. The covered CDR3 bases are TGTGCCAGTAGTATTTCCCTCTCTACTAGTAAGGCTTACAATGAG.